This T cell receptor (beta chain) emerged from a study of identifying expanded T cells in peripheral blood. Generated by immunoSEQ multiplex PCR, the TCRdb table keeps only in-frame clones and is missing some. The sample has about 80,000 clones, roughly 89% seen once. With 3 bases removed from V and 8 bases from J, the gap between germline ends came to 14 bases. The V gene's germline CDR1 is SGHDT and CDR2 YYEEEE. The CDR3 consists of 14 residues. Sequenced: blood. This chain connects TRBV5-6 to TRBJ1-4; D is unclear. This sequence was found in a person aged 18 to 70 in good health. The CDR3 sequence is CASSSGQRREKLFF. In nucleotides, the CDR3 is TGTGCCAGCAGCTCCGGCCAGCGGCGGGAAAAACTGTTTTTT. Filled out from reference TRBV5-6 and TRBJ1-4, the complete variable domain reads DAGVTQSPTHLIKTRGQQVTLRCSPKSGHDTVSWYQQALGQGPQFIFQYYEEEERQRGNFPDRFSGHQFPNYSSELNVNALLLGDSALYLCASSSGQRREKLFFGSGTQLSVL.